The 13 T cell receptor beta chains below all came from one sample that was sequenced in a study of T cell repertoires in cytomegalovirus infection. MiXCR, applied by TCRdb to the reads, yields one record per CDR3 protein. The sample shows 80,000 or so distinct CDR3 sequences, roughly a quarter of them seen only once. These TCRs are of unknown antigen specificity. Sample: CD8+ T cells from cultured PBMCs, taken from culture after CMV antigen stimulation. These receptors originate from a human donor in good health (CMV status not recorded). Some clones in this sample may be carry-over from other donors' samples.

A note on this clonotype: It may be a read error: a sequence one base away is much more abundant. The chain employs TRBV7-2 and TRBJ2-3; no firm D call. V shed 0 bases and J shed 11 bases, with 9 bases lying between them. CDR1 and CDR2 from the germline V gene are SGHTA and FQGNSA. The length of the CDR3 is 12 residues. In nucleotides, the CDR3 is TGTGCCAGCAGCTTAGCTTTAGGACGGCAGTATTTT. It encodes CASSLALGRQYF.

A remark on this clonotype: A read error may be the cause here, since a much bigger clone is one base away. The chain links TRBV7-2 to TRBJ2-1; the match to TRBD1 covers 7 bases. Germline CDR1 SGHTA, CDR2 FQGNSA. The CDR3 is made up of 14 amino acids. J lost 10 bases, V lost 1 base, and 7 bases had no gene match. In DNA, the CDR3 is TGTGCCAGCAGCTTAGGACAGGGAACCAAGGAGCAGTTCTTC. Translating it yields CASSLGQGTKEQFF.

This chain links TRBV20-1 with TRBJ2-7; D may be TRBD1 or TRBD2 (6 bases each). V lost 7 bases to trimming and J lost 3 bases, with 16 bases between them. Germline V CDR1 and CDR2: DFQATT, SNEGSKA (reference sequence). The CDR3 has 13 amino acids. CDR3 bases: TGCAGTGTTGCAGGGGACTTTCTCTACGAGCAGTACTTC. Translation gives CSVAGDFLYEQYF.

This clonotype was recorded a few times. The V gene is TRBV11-2, the J gene TRBJ2-3; 7 bases agree with TRBD1. The CDR3 is made up of 15 amino acids. V gave up 4 bases and J gave up 0 bases; unmatched junction bases: 4. Germline loops: CDR1 SGHAT, CDR2 FQNNGV. Here the CDR3 reads CASSSQTGSTDTQYF. CDR3 DNA sequence: TGTGCCAGCAGCTCCCAGACAGGGAGCACAGATACGCAGTATTTT.

The rearrangement links TRBV7-6 to TRBJ1-4; D is ambiguous. Germline CDR1 and CDR2: SGHVS and FNYEAQ. This CDR3 has 15 residues. V was pared by 2 bases and J by 2 bases, with 9 bases between. The CDR3 protein is CASSLYGFTNEKLFF. The DNA for the CDR3 is TGTGCCAGCAGCTTATACGGGTTCACTAATGAAAAACTGTTTTTT. The full variable domain, its missing parts supplied by reference TRBV7-6 and TRBJ1-4, is GAGVSQSPRYKVTKRGQDVALRCDPISGHVSLYWYRQALGQGPEFLTYFNYEAQQDKSGLPNDRFSAERPEGSISTLTIQRTEQRDSAMYRCASSLYGFTNEKLFFGSGTQLSVL.

The chain combines TRBV7-3 with TRBJ2-2, with D perhaps given as TRBD1 or TRBD2 (7 bases each). The CDR3 length is 15 residues. V lost 10 bases to trimming and J lost 7 bases, with 22 bases between them. CDR1 and CDR2 (germline): SGHTA, FQGTGA. CDR3 amino acids: CAIPRQGGTGGELFF. CDR3 bases: TGTGCCATTCCCAGACAGGGAGGGACCGGCGGGGAGCTGTTTTTT.

On this clonotype: A much larger clone lies one base from this, so it may be a read error. V usage is TRBV6-2 or TRBV6-3 and J usage is TRBJ2-2; TRBD2 is a possible D gene (6 bases). The CDR3 has 16 residues. V was cut by 9 bases and J by 5 bases, with 22 bases left in between. The V gene's germline CDR1 is MNHEY and CDR2 SVGEGT. The CDR3: CARSRGWRGETGELFF. The CDR3, as DNA: TGTGCCAGAAGCCGGGGATGGCGGGGCGAAACCGGGGAGCTGTTTTTT.

This clonotype was found many times. V is TRBV5-5 and J is TRBJ2-1; D remains ambiguous. Germline V gene sequence: CDR1 SGHKS, CDR2 YYEKEE (reference sequence). V was trimmed by 4 bases and J by 6 bases, leaving 14 bases between them. The CDR3 length is 14 residues. In DNA, the CDR3 is TGTGCCAGCAGCCCTTGGTCCAACTCCAATGAGCAGTTCTTC. This translates into CASSPWSNSNEQFF.

This clonotype came up once. The junction does not match germline at one end; this may be a read error. This rearrangement joins TRBV6-5 to TRBJ2-2; TRBD2 is a possible D gene (5 bases). Germline CDR1 reads MNHEY; CDR2 reads SVGAGI. CDR3 length: 16 residues. The CDR3 DNA sequence: TGTGCCAGCAGTTCCCCGAGAGGGATGAACACCGGGGTGCTGTTTTTT. The encoded protein is CASSSPRGMNTGVLFF.

This clonotype was observed a few times. The V and J genes are TRBV7-2 and TRBJ2-3; D not resolved. The CDR3 consists of 14 residues. The V gene's germline CDR1 is SGHTA and CDR2 FQGNSA. Trimming removed 1 base from V and 5 bases from J, with 10 bases in between. DNA of the CDR3: TGTGCCAGCAGCTTAGAGCCCCAAGGAGATACGCAGTATTTT. Translation: CASSLEPQGDTQYF.

The chain employs TRBV12-3 or TRBV12-4 and TRBJ1-2; 7 bases match TRBD1. CDR3 size: 16 residues. V lost 3 bases, J lost 3 bases, and 10 bases stayed unmatched. The CDR3 DNA reads as TGTGCCAGCAGTTTTAGAAGACTAGGGACAGACTATGGCTACACCTTC. Translation: CASSFRRLGTDYGYTF.

The chain has TRBV2 and TRBJ1-6; D might be TRBD1 (5 bases). The CDR3 sequence is 15 residues long. Trimming took off 0 bases at V and 8 bases at J, with 11 bases between the two ends. The V gene's germline CDR1 is SNHLY and CDR2 FYNNEI. The CDR3 DNA sequence: TGTGCCAGCAGTGAAGCAGGGGTTTTTTATTCACCCCTCCACTTT. This translates into CASSEAGVFYSPLHF.

This clonotype has at least ten counts. The chain combines TRBV30 with TRBJ1-5; 9 bases fit TRBD1. Germline trimming cut 4 bases from V and 1 base from J; bases unmatched to any gene: 5. The germline CDR1 and CDR2 sequences are GTSNPN and SVGIG (reference sequence). This CDR3 is 15 amino acids long. CDR3 nucleotides: TGTGCCTGGAAGGACAGGGGTTTGAGCAATCAGCCCCAGCATTTT. The encoded protein is CAWKDRGLSNQPQHF.